Here is one T cell receptor beta chain with its context. This clone was seen just once. Its cognate antigen has yet to be identified. At one of its ends the junction is not consistent with the germline gene, which may arise from a read error. This entry belongs to a study of cytomegalovirus exposure and HLA in healthy donors listed by TCRdb under 2017. The study in broad terms: An earlier analysis of some 600 of the donors reported approximately 280 Gb of sequence data and 117 million unique TCR beta sequences obtained from roughly 180 million T cells. Approximately 300 gigabases of sequencing data and around 85 million unique TCR sequences made up an early release that covered approximately 650 HLA-typed donors. Of the roughly 400 genotyped donors, approximately 82% fell in the genetic ancestry cluster associated with self-reported Caucasian donors. The study aimed to test whether cataloging public T cell receptors could reveal signatures of past pathogen exposure. The study profiled the T cell repertoires of some 610 subjects by immunosequencing and related them to cytomegalovirus serostatus. A separate validation cohort of over 95 different subjects was used in addition to the approximately 670-subject first cohort. To predict cytomegalovirus infection status, the study brought together high-throughput TCR immunosequencing, statistical association of individual TCRs with disease status, and machine learning. A later analysis re-analyzed previously published TCR beta repertoires from roughly 690 donors and added high-resolution HLA genotyping to study TCR occurrence patterns. The later analysis used no new phenotypic data to find candidate immune exposures, relying instead on TCR beta sequences and their occurrence across donors. An earlier analysis of approximately 580 of the donors used high-throughput TCR beta sequencing to judge whether each TCR beta V gene segment behaved as functional or pseudogenic. Donor age, sex, ethnicity and CMV serostatus were collected together with the repertoire data. A later genetic analysis took genome-wide SNP genotypes for about 55% of the 666 donors and used that subset as a discovery cohort. All discovery cohort repertoires had been generated on a single sequencing platform. Both class I and class II loci were covered by HLA typing, at four-digit resolution. Typing coverage differed by locus: A, B, C, DRB1 and DQB1 were typed in roughly 620-640 donors, DQA1 in around 500, DPA1 in roughly 590, and DPB1 in just under 480. Four or five DR-DQ haplotypes were treated as single units for association and clustering because of strong linkage in the cohort. On average, around 230,000 unique TCR beta nucleotide sequences were sequenced per donor among 398 genotyped donors of the cohort, with 15% to 20% of those sequences being non-productive.

The cohort consisted of 600 or so healthy bone marrow donors. At the time of sampling, all cohort members were nominally healthy, though unrecorded immune exposures were likely present. The donor tested CMV seronegative and was one of the 352 seronegative cohort members. Each donor provided a peripheral blood sample, and peripheral blood mononuclear cells were used for TCR beta sequencing. Genomic DNA was extracted from the blood cell samples with the Qiagen DNeasy Blood Extraction Kit. Paper-wide results and their limitations: Because some donors lacked HLA typing at each locus, the association tests relied only on the typed subset. In a later analysis, HLA-associated TCR beta chains showed more clonal expansion and lower generation probabilities than non-associated chains that were equally common. A cluster of highly shared sequence variants was judged likely to represent a technical artifact of the sequencing pipeline. A total of 150 or so TCR beta chains were listed by the study as associated with cytomegalovirus. A later genetic analysis associated a missense DCLRE1C variant with V-gene and J-gene trimming of TCR beta chains, and an independent cohort replicated the association. Because counts were too low, approximately 18 rarely observed V segments, including chromosome 9 orphons, were excluded from the earlier analysis of around 590 of the donors. Because the 87-base-pair reads could not distinguish some IMGT-functional V segments, including TRBV6-2 and TRBV6-3, those segments were excluded. A later analysis reported that several top co-occurrence clusters appeared linked to parvovirus B19, influenza, CMV and Epstein-Barr virus. Linkage disequilibrium might explain the correlated functional status among segregating V segments, but an unknown experimental factor could not be ruled out. According to the authors, the approach could potentially be generalized to other disease states and immunological phenotypes. Sequencing depth was assumed to be roughly uniform across donors in the presence/absence analyses, though that assumption may not hold. The cohort was sequenced for TCR beta chains only, and without alpha or paired-chain data the features that could be detected were limited. Across donors, most TCR sequences were observed very rarely, whereas some public TCRs were present in many individuals. A further reported finding was that TCR beta sequences accurately predicted the HLA-A and HLA-B alleles for most subjects in the first cohort. In both the original and validation cohorts, the classifier was reported to diagnose cytomegalovirus status with high specificity and sensitivity. According to a later analysis, most CMV-associated TCR beta chains appeared to be HLA-restricted, and the HLA associations seemed to be driven largely by CMV exposure. In a later genetic analysis, fewer N-insertions in productive TCRs were reported among donors in an Asian-associated ancestry cluster than the roughly 700-donor mean. In an earlier analysis of 450 to 750 of the donors, most TCR beta V segments appeared in productive rearrangements about 87% or about 30% of the time, broadly matching IMGT annotations. In a later analysis, some 18,000 TCR beta sequences were associated with specific HLA alleles at a false discovery rate of 0.05. A few of the identified cytomegalovirus-associated TCR beta chains were confirmed in vitro to be specific for cytomegalovirus antigens. In a later analysis, the rate of TCR association differed among HLA loci, with DRB1 alleles having the most associated TCRs and HLA-C alleles having the fewest. Strong co-occurrence of HLA alleles, especially DR and DQ, made assigning TCR associations to individual alleles difficult. CMV serostatus was the only immune exposure information available for the cohort.

Receptor libraries were prepared by the immunoSEQ multiplex PCR assay. For the multiplex PCR, a mixture combining 60 forward primers for TCR Vbeta segments and 13 reverse primers for TCR Jbeta segments was used. The CDR3 region of rearranged TCR beta genes was amplified from genomic DNA with a multiplex PCR assay. On the Illumina HiSeq System, the amplified TCR beta libraries were sequenced as 87-base-pair reads. The authors processed their data as follows. A later analysis tallied tens of millions of unique TCR beta chains across the 550 to 850 repertoires, and around 12 million of those chains were shared by two or more donors. Raw reads were error-corrected and collapsed into unique sequences by a nearest-neighbor algorithm in which closely related sequences were merged to remove PCR and sequencing errors. CDR3 sequences were aligned to IMGT reference sequences to assign V, D and J gene segments. For a sequence to be retained, at least a six-nucleotide match to both a V gene segment and a J gene segment was required. A rearrangement was called productive if the CDR3 had no stop codons and remained in frame with V and J, and every other rearrangement was called non-productive. Following IMGT convention, CDR3 was defined as the stretch from the second conserved V-encoded cysteine to the conserved J-encoded phenylalanine. The earlier analysis of 587 of the donors excluded sequences that lacked an unambiguous match to a single V gene segment. An earlier analysis of a few hundred of the donors classified V segments as functional when productive rearrangements were above 56.7% and as segregating when the standard deviation between donors was above 5%. A statistical classification framework was built to diagnose cytomegalovirus status from the catalog of TCR beta chain sequences. V and J gene assignment, in a later analysis, came from comparing TCR nucleotide sequences with IMGT/GENE-DB human TR gene sequences. In a later analysis, CDR3 sequences and most-parsimonious VDJ recombination scenarios were assigned using the TCRdist pipeline. In a later analysis, each TCR beta chain was defined by its CDR3 amino acid sequence together with its V-gene family, and reads without a unique V-gene family were excluded. To address suspected cross-contamination and a sequencing artifact, a later analysis removed over 500 highly shared, low-generation-probability nucleotide sequences. A later analysis calculated a clonal expansion index for each public chain from normalized within-repertoire ranks of inferred template counts. Generation probabilities in a later analysis came from a VDJ recombination model fitted to out-of-frame rearrangements, and those results were checked against IGoR. In a later analysis, TCR-TCR, TCR-HLA and TCR-CMV co-occurrence was scored with hypergeometric tests, and a repertoire-size bias correction was applied to TCR pairs. A later analysis estimated false discovery rates by permuting HLA or CMV assignments 20 times. In a later analysis, co-occurring TCRs were grouped using DBSCAN, with TCRdist sequence similarity added in when clustering inside HLA-allele-positive subsets. For co-occurrence clustering, repertoires with fewer than 30,000 or more than 120,000 public chains were excluded, along with a handful of repertoires with anomalous nucleotide sharing. The immuneACCESS repertoire file appears here via TCRdb, limited to in-frame rearrangements. These files lack a portion of the clones; in checked studies, under half of the deficit traces to unresolved V genes, and the cause of the others is not known. For V, J and clone size, that table is used; D and trimming come from the DNA. This sample holds about 70,000 clones; 80% to 90% were observed only once. The leading ten clones occupy less than 2.5% of the sample.

From its cysteine to its phenylalanine, the CDR3 spans 14 amino acids. Only CDR3 DNA remains: 42 bases, in frame from the first base. CDR1 and CDR2 (PRHDT, FYEKMQ) derive from the germline V gene (reference sequence). The chain links TRBV13 with TRBJ2-7; perhaps TRBD1 is the D gene, with 6 bases matching. What was sequenced was PBMCs. The TCR sequence derives from a woman in her twenties or thirties in good health and CMV-seronegative. The DNA reads as follows: TGTGCCGGCAGCTTCCTCACACAGGGCTTCGAGCAGTACTTC. It specifies CAGSFLTQGFEQYF.